These T cell receptor beta chains were read from a single sample in a study of cytomegalovirus exposure and HLA in healthy donors. Generated by immunoSEQ multiplex PCR, the TCRdb table keeps only in-frame clones and is missing some. Of some 180,000 clones listed, roughly 84% are singletons. Sequenced sample: PBMCs. The receptors were gathered from a man aged 25-45 years in good health and CMV-seropositive. The CDR3 runs from the conserved cysteine through the conserved F or W. Fields, in order: D gene, CDR3 length, clone size, J gene, V gene, CDR3 DNA, CDR3 protein. The D gene is left open where the match is weak. Expanded clones get a size class; other rows say once, few or many, or leave the size out.

d_call: NA; cdr3_length: 15; clone_size: NA; j_call: TRBJ2-3; v_call: TRBV5-4; cdr3_nt: TGTGCCAGCAGCACCCGACTAGGGGCCGGCGATACGCAGTATTTT; cdr3_aa: CASSTRLGAGDTQYF
d_call: NA; cdr3_length: 14; clone_size: NA; j_call: TRBJ2-1; v_call: TRBV19; cdr3_nt: TGTGCCAGTAAGGAGACGTGGACCTACAATGAGCAGTTCTTC; cdr3_aa: CASKETWTYNEQFF
d_call: NA; cdr3_length: 14; clone_size: few; j_call: TRBJ1-1; v_call: TRBV7-2; cdr3_nt: TGTGCCAGCAGCTTAGTCCCCCTCGCGGCCGAAGCTTTCTTT; cdr3_aa: CASSLVPLAAEAFF
d_call: NA; cdr3_length: 10; clone_size: NA; j_call: TRBJ1-1; v_call: TRBV20-1; cdr3_nt: TGCAGTGCTGCCTTCGGGGAAGCTTTCTTT; cdr3_aa: CSAAFGEAFF
d_call: NA; cdr3_length: 16; clone_size: few; j_call: TRBJ1-1; v_call: TRBV7-8; cdr3_nt: TGTGCCAGCAGCTTAAGGGCAGGGAGGGTGAACACTGAAGCTTTCTTT; cdr3_aa: CASSLRAGRVNTEAFF
d_call: NA; cdr3_length: 19; clone_size: NA; j_call: TRBJ2-3; v_call: TRBV21-1; cdr3_nt: TGTGCCAGCAGTCGATGGGACAGGGTTAGCTGTCCGTACACAGATACGCAGTATTTT; cdr3_aa: CASSRWDRVSCPYTDTQYF
d_call: NA; cdr3_length: 15; clone_size: NA; j_call: TRBJ1-6; v_call: TRBV18; cdr3_nt: TGTGCCAGCTCACGACACCCCGCCAATAATTCACCCCTCCACTTT; cdr3_aa: CASSRHPANNSPLHF
d_call: NA; cdr3_length: 16; clone_size: NA; j_call: TRBJ1-1; v_call: TRBV27; cdr3_nt: TGTGCCAGCAGTTTATCCCTGGGAGCCTTGAACACTGAAGCTTTCTTT; cdr3_aa: CASSLSLGALNTEAFF
d_call: NA; cdr3_length: 14; clone_size: NA; j_call: TRBJ1-2; v_call: TRBV5-1; cdr3_nt: TGCGCCAGCAGCTCCGCCCCAGGAGGGGACGGCTACACCTTC; cdr3_aa: CASSSAPGGDGYTF
d_call: TRBD1; cdr3_length: 14; clone_size: NA; j_call: TRBJ2-1; v_call: TRBV5-5; cdr3_nt: TGTGCCAGCAGCTACGGGACAGGGACTTATGAGCAGTTCTTC; cdr3_aa: CASSYGTGTYEQFF
d_call: NA; cdr3_length: 12; clone_size: few; j_call: TRBJ1-1; v_call: TRBV2; cdr3_nt: TGTGCCAGTAGAAGTATGAACACTGAAGCTTTCTTT; cdr3_aa: CASRSMNTEAFF
d_call: NA; cdr3_length: 13; clone_size: NA; j_call: TRBJ2-5; v_call: TRBV2; cdr3_nt: TGTGCCAGCAGTAGACAGATCCCAAAGACCCAGTACTTC; cdr3_aa: CASSRQIPKTQYF
d_call: NA; cdr3_length: 13; clone_size: NA; j_call: TRBJ1-2; v_call: TRBV18; cdr3_nt: TGTGCCAGCTCACCAGGGGAGGAGGATGGCTACACCTTC; cdr3_aa: CASSPGEEDGYTF
d_call: NA; cdr3_length: 16; clone_size: NA; j_call: TRBJ2-1; v_call: TRBV19; cdr3_nt: TGTGCCAGTAGTATAGTTAACGGTACCCCCTACAATGAGCAGTTCTTC; cdr3_aa: CASSIVNGTPYNEQFF
d_call: NA; cdr3_length: 15; clone_size: NA; j_call: TRBJ2-2; v_call: TRBV5-1; cdr3_nt: TGCGCCAGCAGCGCGCCGACAGGGAACACCGGGGAGCTGTTTTTT; cdr3_aa: CASSAPTGNTGELFF
d_call: TRBD2; cdr3_length: 17; clone_size: NA; j_call: TRBJ2-1; v_call: TRBV7-2; cdr3_nt: TGTGCCAGCAGCCCACTTCGGGGGACTAGCGGTAACAATGAGCAGTTCTTC; cdr3_aa: CASSPLRGTSGNNEQFF
d_call: NA; cdr3_length: 12; clone_size: NA; j_call: TRBJ2-7; v_call: TRBV2; cdr3_nt: TGTGCCAGCAGTGAACTAACAGGCCCCCAGTACTTC; cdr3_aa: CASSELTGPQYF
d_call: TRBD1; cdr3_length: 15; clone_size: NA; j_call: TRBJ2-7; v_call: TRBV6-1; cdr3_nt: TGTGCCAGCAGTGGAGAAGGGGACAGAGCCTACGAGCAGTACTTC; cdr3_aa: CASSGEGDRAYEQYF
d_call: TRBD2; cdr3_length: 16; clone_size: NA; j_call: TRBJ2-1; v_call: TRBV30; cdr3_nt: TGTGCCTGGAGTGGCCCGGGACTAGCGGGGCACAATGAGCAGTTCTTC; cdr3_aa: CAWSGPGLAGHNEQFF
d_call: NA; cdr3_length: 14; clone_size: NA; j_call: TRBJ2-5; v_call: TRBV19; cdr3_nt: TGTGCCAGTAGTCGACCCCGTTGGGGCGAGACCCAGTACTTC; cdr3_aa: CASSRPRWGETQYF
d_call: TRBD1; cdr3_length: 15; clone_size: NA; j_call: TRBJ1-2; v_call: TRBV5-1; cdr3_nt: TGCGCCAGCAAGGGGACAGGGGGCGAAAGCTATGGCTACACCTTC; cdr3_aa: CASKGTGGESYGYTF
d_call: NA; cdr3_length: 9; clone_size: once; j_call: TRBJ2-5; v_call: TRBV19; cdr3_nt: TGTGCCAGATCGGGAGCTGGGTACTTC; cdr3_aa: CARSGAGYF
d_call: TRBD1; cdr3_length: 17; clone_size: NA; j_call: TRBJ2-1; v_call: TRBV7-6; cdr3_nt: TGTGCCAGCAGTCAGACAGGGGGCCCCGCTGACTACAATGAGCAGTTCTTC; cdr3_aa: CASSQTGGPADYNEQFF
d_call: NA; cdr3_length: 13; clone_size: once; j_call: TRBJ1-1; v_call: TRBV2; cdr3_nt: TGTGCCAGCAGTATCAATCAGGTCCCGAAGGCTTTCTTT; cdr3_aa: CASSINQVPKAFF
d_call: TRBD2; cdr3_length: 13; clone_size: NA; j_call: TRBJ2-5; v_call: TRBV29-1; cdr3_nt: TGCAGCGTATCTAGCGGGAGAATCGAGACCCAGTACTTC; cdr3_aa: CSVSSGRIETQYF
d_call: TRBD1; cdr3_length: 15; clone_size: few; j_call: TRBJ1-5; v_call: TRBV4-1; cdr3_nt: TGCGCCAGCAGCCAGGAACAGGGGAGCAATCAGCCCCAGCATTTT; cdr3_aa: CASSQEQGSNQPQHF
d_call: NA; cdr3_length: 15; clone_size: NA; j_call: TRBJ2-6; v_call: TRBV6-5; cdr3_nt: TGTGCCAGCAGTTACGGCGGGGCTGGGGCCAACGTCCTGACTTTC; cdr3_aa: CASSYGGAGANVLTF
d_call: TRBD2; cdr3_length: 17; clone_size: NA; j_call: TRBJ2-3; v_call: TRBV9; cdr3_nt: TGTGCCAGCAGCCGGGCTGCGGGAGGTGTAAGCACAGATACGCAGTATTTT; cdr3_aa: CASSRAAGGVSTDTQYF
d_call: NA; cdr3_length: 13; clone_size: NA; j_call: TRBJ1-1; v_call: TRBV2; cdr3_nt: TGTGCCAGCAGTGACCAGCGGGGCACTGAAGCTTTCTTT; cdr3_aa: CASSDQRGTEAFF
d_call: NA; cdr3_length: 14; clone_size: NA; j_call: TRBJ1-4; v_call: TRBV10-3; cdr3_nt: TGTGCCATCAGGCCGGGGGCAACTAATGAAAAACTGTTTTTT; cdr3_aa: CAIRPGATNEKLFF
d_call: TRBD2; cdr3_length: 15; clone_size: NA; j_call: TRBJ2-2; v_call: TRBV5-1; cdr3_nt: TGCGCCAGCAGCCCAACTAGCGGGAGTACCGGGGAGCTGTTTTTT; cdr3_aa: CASSPTSGSTGELFF
d_call: NA; cdr3_length: 15; clone_size: once; j_call: TRBJ2-2; v_call: TRBV9; cdr3_nt: TGTGCCAGCAGCGTAGAGGAGCGGAGGACCGGGGAGCTGTTTTTT; cdr3_aa: CASSVEERRTGELFF
d_call: NA; cdr3_length: 16; clone_size: NA; j_call: TRBJ1-2; v_call: TRBV7-9; cdr3_nt: TGTTCCAGCAGCCCCCTGTGGGAGGGAGCTAACTATGGCTACACCTTC; cdr3_aa: CSSSPLWEGANYGYTF
d_call: NA; cdr3_length: 13; clone_size: NA; j_call: TRBJ2-3; v_call: TRBV4-1; cdr3_nt: TGCGCCAGCAGCTCTCCGGGGTCAGATACGCAGTATTTT; cdr3_aa: CASSSPGSDTQYF
d_call: NA; cdr3_length: 15; clone_size: NA; j_call: TRBJ1-5; v_call: TRBV7-6; cdr3_nt: TGTGCCAGCAGTCTGGGGGCAGGGGCGCATCAGCCCCAGCATTTT; cdr3_aa: CASSLGAGAHQPQHF
d_call: NA; cdr3_length: 13; clone_size: NA; j_call: TRBJ1-1; v_call: TRBV11-2; cdr3_nt: TGTGCCAGCAGCTTAGGTCCAGGCACTGAAGCTTTCTTT; cdr3_aa: CASSLGPGTEAFF
d_call: TRBD2; cdr3_length: 15; clone_size: NA; j_call: TRBJ2-3; v_call: TRBV7-2; cdr3_nt: TGTGCCAGCAGCCTTTCTAGCGGGAGGTCAGATACGCAGTATTTT; cdr3_aa: CASSLSSGRSDTQYF
d_call: NA; cdr3_length: 17; clone_size: NA; j_call: TRBJ1-1; v_call: TRBV2; cdr3_nt: TGTGCCAGCAGTGCCTCGTTAGGGGGATTTCGGGACACTGAAGCTTTCTTT; cdr3_aa: CASSASLGGFRDTEAFF
d_call: TRBD2; cdr3_length: 18; clone_size: NA; j_call: TRBJ2-3; v_call: TRBV4-3; cdr3_nt: TGCGCCAGCAGCCAAGTTATAGCGGGAGAGGGATTGGGAGATACGCAGTATTTT; cdr3_aa: CASSQVIAGEGLGDTQYF
d_call: NA; cdr3_length: 13; clone_size: NA; j_call: TRBJ1-1; v_call: TRBV10-3; cdr3_nt: TGTGCCATCAGTGACTATACAGACACTGAAGCTTTCTTT; cdr3_aa: CAISDYTDTEAFF
d_call: NA; cdr3_length: 15; clone_size: few; j_call: TRBJ1-2; v_call: TRBV6-5; cdr3_nt: TGTGCCAGCAGTTACTCCCAGGGGCACAACTATGGCTACACCTTC; cdr3_aa: CASSYSQGHNYGYTF
d_call: TRBD2; cdr3_length: 15; clone_size: NA; j_call: TRBJ2-2; v_call: TRBV14; cdr3_nt: TGTGCCAGCAGCCCCTACGCGGGGGTCACCGGGGAGCTGTTTTTT; cdr3_aa: CASSPYAGVTGELFF
d_call: TRBD2; cdr3_length: 16; clone_size: NA; j_call: TRBJ2-5; v_call: TRBV4-3; cdr3_nt: TGCGCCAGCAGCCAAGATTGGGCTAGCGGCAAAGAGACCCAGTACTTC; cdr3_aa: CASSQDWASGKETQYF
d_call: NA; cdr3_length: 12; clone_size: NA; j_call: TRBJ2-7; v_call: TRBV7-9; cdr3_nt: TGTTCCAGCAGCTTAACACAGTACGAGCAGTACTTC; cdr3_aa: CSSSLTQYEQYF